The 5 T cell receptor beta chains in this list originate from one sample, sequenced in a study of blood T cell repertoires in COVID-19. Repertoires were generated with immunoSEQ multiplex PCR, while TCRdb's copy carries only in-frame clones and drops some. In the table there are 55,000 to 90,000 clones, around 83% of which are singletons. Sequencing was performed on peripheral blood. The receptors stem from a woman of 80 years or more with active or convalescent COVID-19.

V usage is TRBV19 and J usage is TRBJ1-5, with TRBD1 matching over 9 bases. Germline values: CDR1 LNHDA, CDR2 SQIVND (reference sequence). CDR3 length equals 15 residues. Germline trimming cut 5 bases from V and 2 bases from J; bases unmatched to any gene: 4. CDR3 in amino acids: CASSPWTGGNQPQHF. The CDR3 DNA follows: TGTGCCAGTAGTCCTTGGACAGGGGGCAATCAGCCCCAGCATTTT.

This chain connects TRBV2 to TRBJ1-2; D gene ambiguous. Germline CDR1 is SNHLY and CDR2 is FYNNEI. The CDR3 spans 15 residues. V was cut by 4 bases and J by 0 bases, with 12 bases left in between. The CDR3 DNA sequence: TGTGCCAGCAGTGTGTTCCGCGCGACTAACTATGGCTACACCTTC. Its protein product is CASSVFRATNYGYTF. Together with reference TRBV2 and TRBJ1-2, the CDR3 gives the full variable domain: EPEVTQTPSHQVTQMGQEVILRCVPISNHLYFYWYRQILGQKVEFLVSFYNNEISEKSEIFDDQFSVERPDGSNFTLKIRSTKLEDSAMYFCASSVFRATNYGYTFGSGTRLTVV.

This clone was seen just once. J is TRBJ1-1 and V is TRBV19; tentative D call: TRBD1 (6 bases). The CDR3 sequence is 13 residues long. Trimming removed 4 bases at V and 5 bases at J, with 11 bases between. Germline V gene data show CDR1 as LNHDA and CDR2 as SQIVND (reference sequence). Here the CDR3 DNA reads TGTGCCAGTAGTACAGTACAGGGAACTGAAGCTTTCTTT. It encodes CASSTVQGTEAFF.

In this sample, this clone turned up once. This chain joins TRBV7-2 and TRBJ2-1, with 13 positions matching TRBD2. With V trimmed by 7 bases and J by 4 bases, 1 base remained unmatched. CDR3 size: 14 residues. Germline assignment: CDR1 SGHTA and CDR2 FQGNSA. The CDR3 loop is CASKTSGGYNEQFF. The DNA of the CDR3 is TGTGCCAGCAAGACTAGCGGGGGGTACAATGAGCAGTTCTTC.

The V call is TRBV6-6, the J call TRBJ2-7; TRBD1 aligns across 7 bases. The V and J ends lost 2 bases and 1 base, in that order; junction bases with no gene match: 8. Germline V gene lookup returns CDR1 MNHNY and CDR2 SVGAGI (reference sequence). The CDR3 runs to 16 residues. The CDR3 DNA sequence: TGTGCCAGCAGTTACGGGGGCAGGACAGGATCCTACGAGCAGTACTTC. This gives the protein CASSYGGRTGSYEQYF.